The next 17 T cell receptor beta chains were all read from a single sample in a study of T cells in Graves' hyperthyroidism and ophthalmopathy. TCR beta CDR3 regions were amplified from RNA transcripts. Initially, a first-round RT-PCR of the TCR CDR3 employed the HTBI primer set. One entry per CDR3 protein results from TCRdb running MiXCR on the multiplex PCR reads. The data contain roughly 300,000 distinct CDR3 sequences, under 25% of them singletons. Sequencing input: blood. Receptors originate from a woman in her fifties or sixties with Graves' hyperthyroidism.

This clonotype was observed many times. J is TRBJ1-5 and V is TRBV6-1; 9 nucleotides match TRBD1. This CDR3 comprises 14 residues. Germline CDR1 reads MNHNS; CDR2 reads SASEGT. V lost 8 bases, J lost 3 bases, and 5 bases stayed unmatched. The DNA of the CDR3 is TGTGCCAGCGGGACAGGGAAAGACAATCAGCCCCAGCATTTT. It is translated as CASGTGKDNQPQHF.

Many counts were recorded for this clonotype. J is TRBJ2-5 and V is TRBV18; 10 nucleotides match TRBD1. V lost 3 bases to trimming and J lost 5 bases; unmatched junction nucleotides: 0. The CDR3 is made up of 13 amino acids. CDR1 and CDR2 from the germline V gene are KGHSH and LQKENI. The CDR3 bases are TGTGCCAGCTCACCGGGACAGGGGGAGACCCAGTACTTC. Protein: CASSPGQGETQYF.

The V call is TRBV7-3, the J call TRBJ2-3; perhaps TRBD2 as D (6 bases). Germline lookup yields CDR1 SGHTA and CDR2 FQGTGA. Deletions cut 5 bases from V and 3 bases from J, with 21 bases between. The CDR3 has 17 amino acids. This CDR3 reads CASSELLARGRTDTQYF. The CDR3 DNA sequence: TGTGCCAGCAGCGAATTACTAGCCCGAGGGAGAACAGATACGCAGTATTTT.

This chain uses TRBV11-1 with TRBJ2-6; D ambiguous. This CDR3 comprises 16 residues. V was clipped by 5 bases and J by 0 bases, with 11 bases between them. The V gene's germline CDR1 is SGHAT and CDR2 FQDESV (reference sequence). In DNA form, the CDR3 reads TGTGCCAGCAGCGCCTGGGCGCGCTCTGGGGCCAACGTCCTGACTTTC. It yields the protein CASSAWARSGANVLTF.

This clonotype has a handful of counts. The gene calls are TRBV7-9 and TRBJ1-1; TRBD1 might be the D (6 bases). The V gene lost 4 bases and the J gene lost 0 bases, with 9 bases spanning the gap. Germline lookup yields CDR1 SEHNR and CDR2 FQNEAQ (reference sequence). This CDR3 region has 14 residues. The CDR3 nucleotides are TGTGCCAGCAGCTCACAGGGAATGAACACTGAAGCTTTCTTT. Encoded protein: CASSSQGMNTEAFF.

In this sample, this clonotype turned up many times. CDR3 sequence (DNA): TGTGCCTTGGACAGGGCTGGAAACACCATATATTTT. Protein sequence: CALDRAGNTIYF. This chain links TRBV30 with TRBJ1-3; 8 bases fit TRBD1. This CDR3 contains 12 residues. V shed 7 bases and J 2 bases; nucleotides not matched to a gene: 1. Germline assignment: CDR1 GTSNPN and CDR2 SVGIG (reference sequence).

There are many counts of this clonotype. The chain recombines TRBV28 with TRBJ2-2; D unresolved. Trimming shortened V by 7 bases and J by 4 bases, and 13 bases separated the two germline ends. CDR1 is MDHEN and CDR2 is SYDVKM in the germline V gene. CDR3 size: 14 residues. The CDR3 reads CASNKEASTGELFF. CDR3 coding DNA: TGTGCCAGCAATAAAGAAGCGTCCACCGGGGAGCTGTTTTTT.

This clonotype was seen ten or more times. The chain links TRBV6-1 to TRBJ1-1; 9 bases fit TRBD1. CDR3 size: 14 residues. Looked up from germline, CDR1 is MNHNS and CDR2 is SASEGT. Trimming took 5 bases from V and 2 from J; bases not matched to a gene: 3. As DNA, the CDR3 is TGTGCCAGCAGTACGGGACAGGGAAACACTGAAGCTTTCTTT. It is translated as CASSTGQGNTEAFF.

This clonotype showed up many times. The CDR3 reads CSVGLAGLQFF. The CDR3, as DNA: TGCAGCGTGGGACTAGCGGGCCTGCAGTTCTTC. The chain couples TRBV29-1 to TRBJ2-1; 12 bases fit TRBD2. CDR1 is SQVTM and CDR2 is ANQGSEA in the germline V gene. V lost 6 bases and J lost 12; bases outside the gene matches: 3. The CDR3 covers 11 residues.

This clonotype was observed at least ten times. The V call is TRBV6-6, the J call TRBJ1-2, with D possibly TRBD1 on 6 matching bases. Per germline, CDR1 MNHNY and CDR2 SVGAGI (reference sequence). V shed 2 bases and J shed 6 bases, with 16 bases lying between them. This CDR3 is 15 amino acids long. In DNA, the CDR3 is TGTGCCAGCAGTTACCGGCCCAGGGGAATAGATGGCTACACCTTC. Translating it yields CASSYRPRGIDGYTF.

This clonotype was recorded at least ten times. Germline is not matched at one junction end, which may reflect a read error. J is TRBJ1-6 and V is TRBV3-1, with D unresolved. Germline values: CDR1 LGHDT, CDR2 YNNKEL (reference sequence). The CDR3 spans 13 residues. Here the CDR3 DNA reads TGTGCCAGCAGCCAGGGGATAAATTCAGCCCTCCACTTT. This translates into CASSQGINSALHF.

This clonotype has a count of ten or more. CDR3 region: CASSEAGYNEQFF. CDR3 sequence (DNA): TGTGCCAGCAGTGAAGCGGGCTACAATGAGCAGTTCTTC. V is TRBV6-1 and J is TRBJ2-1, with unresolved D. The V gene's germline CDR1 is MNHNS and CDR2 SASEGT. This CDR3 has 13 amino acids. The germline V and J ends were trimmed by 0 bases and 3 bases, with 3 bases remaining between them.

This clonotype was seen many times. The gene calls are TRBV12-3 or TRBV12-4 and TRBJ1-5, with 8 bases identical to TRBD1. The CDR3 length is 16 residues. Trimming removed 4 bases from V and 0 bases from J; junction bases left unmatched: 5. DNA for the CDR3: TGTGCCAGCAGTTGGGGGACAGGACTTAGCAATCAGCCCCAGCATTTT. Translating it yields CASSWGTGLSNQPQHF.

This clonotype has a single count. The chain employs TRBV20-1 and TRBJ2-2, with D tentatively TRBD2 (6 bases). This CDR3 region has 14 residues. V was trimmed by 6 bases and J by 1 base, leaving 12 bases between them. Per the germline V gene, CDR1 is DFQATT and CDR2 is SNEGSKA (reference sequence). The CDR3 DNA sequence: TGCAGTGCCAAACCCGGGGGGAACACCGGGGAGCTGTTTTTT. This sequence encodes CSAKPGGNTGELFF.

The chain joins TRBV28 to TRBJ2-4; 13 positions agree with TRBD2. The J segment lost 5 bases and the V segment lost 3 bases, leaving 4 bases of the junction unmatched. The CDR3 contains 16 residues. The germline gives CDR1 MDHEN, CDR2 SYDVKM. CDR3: CASSFTSGGVENIQYF. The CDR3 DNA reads TGTGCCAGCAGTTTCACTAGCGGGGGGGTTGAAAACATTCAGTACTTC.

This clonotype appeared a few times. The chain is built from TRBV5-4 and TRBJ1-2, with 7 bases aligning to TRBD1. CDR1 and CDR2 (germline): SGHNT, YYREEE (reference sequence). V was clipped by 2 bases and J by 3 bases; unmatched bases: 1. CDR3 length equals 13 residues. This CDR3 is CASSFTGDYGYTF. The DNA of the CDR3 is TGTGCCAGCAGCTTCACAGGGGACTATGGCTACACCTTC.

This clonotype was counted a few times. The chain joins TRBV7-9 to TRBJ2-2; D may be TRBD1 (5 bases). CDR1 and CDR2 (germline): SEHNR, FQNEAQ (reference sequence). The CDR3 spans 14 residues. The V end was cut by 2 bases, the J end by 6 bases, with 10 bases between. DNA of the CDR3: TGTGCCAGCAGCTTAACAGACAGTGCCGGGGAGCTGTTTTTT. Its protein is CASSLTDSAGELFF.